Below, 8 T cell receptor beta chains from the same sample are listed, as sequenced in a study of beta chain features in type 1 diabetes. Their specific antigens are unknown. Study findings and constraints: Among patients with Type 1 diabetes, TCRB CDR3s were moderately but significantly shorter in every one of the four CD4+ subsets.

Every bit of the isolated RNA underwent reverse transcription, so sequencing read expressed TCRB transcripts. Assay used: immunoSEQ multiplex PCR; TCRdb lists only in-frame clones, some missing. The sample consists of around 140,000 clones, 10% to 15% of them appearing once. The specimen was central memory CD4+ T cells from blood. The receptors come from a man aged 18 to 29 with type 1 diabetes.

This clone has only a few counts. CDR3 in amino acids: CAWNQGTTGGEKLFF. The CDR3 DNA reads as TGTGCCTGGAATCAGGGCACTACAGGTGGTGAAAAACTGTTTTTT. The chain uses TRBV30 and TRBJ1-4, with a tentative D call TRBD1 (5 bases). Germline V gene data show CDR1 as GTSNPN and CDR2 as SVGIG (reference sequence). V lost 4 bases, J lost 7 bases, and 19 bases lay in between. This CDR3 comprises 15 residues.

The chain couples TRBV12-5 to TRBJ2-1; TRBD2 agrees at 8 bases. Germline CDR1 reads LGHNT; CDR2 reads FRNRAP. CDR3 length: 15 residues. Losses at the gene ends were 7 bases for V and 3 bases for J; bases not matched to a gene: 8. CDR3 in amino acids: CASATGGAFYNEQFF. The CDR3, as DNA: TGTGCTAGTGCCACCGGGGGGGCCTTCTACAATGAGCAGTTCTTC.

V and J are TRBV30 and TRBJ1-1; 9 nucleotides agree with TRBD1. V shed 2 bases, J shed 4 bases, and the junction held 5 bases outside the gene matches. The CDR3 covers 14 residues. CDR1 and CDR2 from the germline V gene are GTSNPN and SVGIG (reference sequence). CDR3 sequence: CAWSRQGVSTEAFF. The CDR3, as DNA: TGTGCCTGGAGTAGACAGGGGGTAAGCACTGAAGCTTTCTTT.

This clone appeared once. The chain is built from TRBV6-6 and TRBJ1-2; no reliable D call. From germline, CDR1 is MNHNY and CDR2 SVGAGI (reference sequence). There are 15 residues in the CDR3. Trimming removed 2 bases at V and 8 bases at J, with 18 bases between. This chain's CDR3 is CASSYPTQEPGGYTF. The CDR3 DNA reads as TGTGCCAGCAGTTACCCGACCCAGGAGCCGGGCGGCTACACCTTC.

This clone was detected a few times. CDR3 residues: CASSVAPDPAKETQYF. DNA for the CDR3: TGTGCCAGCAGCGTAGCTCCAGACCCGGCGAAAGAGACCCAGTACTTC. The V gene is TRBV9, the J gene TRBJ2-5; D is uncertain. Trimming cost V 0 bases and J 3 bases, with 15 bases left between them. The CDR3 covers 16 residues. Germline CDR1 SGDLS, CDR2 YYNGEE.

The table lists this clone with a few counts. V and J are TRBV29-1 and TRBJ1-2; maybe TRBD1 (6 bases). The V gene lost 4 bases and the J gene lost 5 bases, with 20 bases spanning the gap. The CDR3 has 15 residues. The germline CDR1 and CDR2 sequences are SQVTM and ANQGSEA. CDR3 protein: CSVVRDQGIRYGYTF. The CDR3 nucleotides read TGCAGCGTTGTGCGTGACCAGGGGATTAGATATGGCTACACCTTC.

The chain employs TRBV7-9 and TRBJ1-1, with D unclear. The CDR3 covers 12 residues. In germline, CDR1 is SEHNR, CDR2 FQNEAQ (reference sequence). V was pared by 4 bases and J by 3 bases, with 6 bases between. The CDR3 DNA reads as TGTGCCAGCAGCTACCTGCACACTGAAGCTTTCTTT. Its protein is CASSYLHTEAFF.

The CDR3 nucleotides are TGTGCCTGGAGCCTCACAGGGACCGAGCAGTACTTC. Its translation: CAWSLTGTEQYF. This chain joins TRBV30 and TRBJ2-5, with D possibly matching TRBD1 (6 bases). The DNA end is a closer match to TRBJ2-7, so the J assignment may be wrong. This CDR3 is 12 amino acids long. From germline, CDR1 is GTSNPN and CDR2 SVGIG (reference sequence).